A selection of T cell receptor beta chains follows, all from one sample in a study of T-cell memory formation after mild COVID-19. From the 5' RACE reads, TCRdb called clonotypes with MiXCR, one entry per CDR3 protein. Of under 550,000 distinct CDR3 sequences listed, roughly 18% are singletons. The sequenced sample consisted of PBMCs or a T cell subset sorted from them (not recorded which). The receptors come from an adult woman who had mild COVID-19 (a few samples of this study predate the infection). Cell type and time point are not known. Each CDR3 is given with its conserved first and last residue. The order of the fields is CDR3 DNA, CDR3 protein, D gene, V gene, clone size, J gene. A D gene is named only where the DNA matches it firmly. Only part of the rows carry a size: once, few, many, or a class if the clone is expanded.

cdr3_nt: TGTGCCAGCAGCATCGCCGGGACGTCGAACACCGGGGAGCTGTTTTTT
cdr3_aa: CASSIAGTSNTGELFF
d_call: NA
v_call: TRBV11-3
clone_size: few
j_call: TRBJ2-2

cdr3_nt: TGTGCCAGCAGTTTATTCCGGGGACGGCACCAAGAGACCCAGTACTTC
cdr3_aa: CASSLFRGRHQETQYF
d_call: NA
v_call: TRBV12-3/TRBV12-4
clone_size: few
j_call: TRBJ2-5

cdr3_nt: TGTGCCAGCAGCGTAGGGGACACCCACTACGAGCAGTACTTC
cdr3_aa: CASSVGDTHYEQYF
d_call: NA
v_call: TRBV9
clone_size: NA
j_call: TRBJ2-7

cdr3_nt: TGTGCCAGCAGCTTGGCCGGGACTAGCGGAATATTC
cdr3_aa: CASSLAGTSGIF
d_call: TRBD2
v_call: TRBV5-4
clone_size: few
j_call: TRBJ2-7

cdr3_nt: TGTGCCAGCAGCCCGAGGGGGACAGCAACGCCATTGAACACTGAAGCTTTCTTT
cdr3_aa: CASSPRGTATPLNTEAFF
d_call: TRBD1
v_call: TRBV12-3/TRBV12-4
clone_size: few
j_call: TRBJ1-1

cdr3_nt: TGTGCCATCGGCCAGGCCTACGAGCAGTACTTC
cdr3_aa: CAIGQAYEQYF
d_call: NA
v_call: TRBV10-3
clone_size: many
j_call: TRBJ2-7

cdr3_nt: TGCAGCGTCAAAAGGGCATTTGATCAGCCCCAGCATTTT
cdr3_aa: CSVKRAFDQPQHF
d_call: NA
v_call: TRBV29-1
clone_size: many
j_call: TRBJ1-5

cdr3_nt: TGTGCCAGCAGTGAAGATGGGGGGTACGGAAACACCATATATTTT
cdr3_aa: CASSEDGGYGNTIYF
d_call: NA
v_call: TRBV6-1
clone_size: NA
j_call: TRBJ1-3

cdr3_nt: TGCAGTGCTAGTCCTCAGGCGGGAGGTGGAACTGAAGCTTTCTTT
cdr3_aa: CSASPQAGGGTEAFF
d_call: NA
v_call: TRBV20-1
clone_size: NA
j_call: TRBJ1-1

cdr3_nt: TGCGCCAGCAGCTTGGGAGCGGAACACTACAATGAGCAGTTCTTC
cdr3_aa: CASSLGAEHYNEQFF
d_call: NA
v_call: TRBV5-1
clone_size: NA
j_call: TRBJ2-1

cdr3_nt: TGCGCCAGCAGCTCTAGCGGGGTGCCCGGCTACACCTTC
cdr3_aa: CASSSSGVPGYTF
d_call: NA
v_call: TRBV5-1
clone_size: few
j_call: TRBJ1-2